These 19 T cell receptor beta chains were sequenced from one sample in a study of control samples from healthy donors and cancer patients. TCRdb's table, derived via immunoSEQ multiplex PCR, lists solely in-frame clones and lacks some. The sample has about 49,000 clones, about 86% seen once. Sample: PBMCs. Source of these receptors: a woman in her forties or fifties with lung cancer.

The rearrangement links TRBV10-2 to TRBJ2-5, with D tentatively TRBD1 or TRBD2 (6 bases each). The germline V gene has CDR1 WSHSY and CDR2 SAAADI. V was pared by 7 bases and J by 5 bases, with 26 bases between. The CDR3 sequence is 17 residues long. The CDR3 sequence: CASIRELRGDTRETQYF. CDR3 nucleotides: TGCGCCAGCATAAGGGAGTTGAGGGGGGACACTCGCGAGACCCAGTACTTC.

As to this clone: At the DNA level, this CDR3 is encoded by other sequences in the same sample as well. This chain joins TRBV11-2 and TRBJ1-1; no clear D gene. With 1 base removed from V and 0 bases from J, the gap between germline ends came to 6 bases. In germline, CDR1 is SGHAT, CDR2 FQNNGV. The CDR3 is 14 amino acids. The DNA of the CDR3 is TGTGCCAGCAGCTTAGCGGGGTTGAACACTGAAGCTTTCTTT. Protein sequence: CASSLAGLNTEAFF.

The chain employs TRBV12-3 or TRBV12-4 and TRBJ1-3; no clear D. The CDR3 is 12 amino acids. V was cut by 3 bases and J by 3 bases, with 3 bases left in between. CDR3 coding DNA: TGTGCCAGCAGTTTGGGTGGAAACACCATATATTTT. It translates to CASSLGGNTIYF.

This chain joins TRBV7-9 and TRBJ1-1, with D perhaps matching TRBD1 (5 bases). Germline V gene sequence: CDR1 SEHNR, CDR2 FQNEAQ (reference sequence). Trimming stripped 2 bases from V and 6 bases from J, with 13 bases between. The CDR3 has 14 amino acids. CDR3 residues: CASSLNEGLAEAFF. CDR3 coding DNA: TGTGCCAGCAGCTTAAACGAGGGGCTGGCTGAAGCTTTCTTT.

This clone was observed once. CDR3 bases: TGTGCCAGCAGTACCGGGACAGGGCCATCCGGGGAGCTGTTTTTT. This sequence encodes CASSTGTGPSGELFF. The chain combines TRBV2 with TRBJ2-2; 9 nucleotides agree with TRBD1. The CDR3 runs 15 residues. V lost 5 bases to trimming and J lost 6 bases; unmatched junction nucleotides: 7. Germline V lookup: CDR1 SNHLY, CDR2 FYNNEI.

The chain is built from TRBV11-3 and TRBJ1-4; TRBD1 might be the D (5 bases). The CDR3 is 15 amino acids. Trimming stripped 5 bases from V and 0 bases from J, with 10 bases between. Germline values: CDR1 SGHNT, CDR2 YENEEA. This CDR3 is CASSPRQPTNEKLFF. CDR3 DNA sequence: TGTGCCAGCAGCCCGAGACAGCCAACTAATGAAAAACTGTTTTTT.

The genes are TRBV12-3 or TRBV12-4 and TRBJ2-7; unclear D gene. With 6 bases removed from V and 5 bases from J, the gap between germline ends came to 11 bases. The CDR3 totals 12 residues. The CDR3 here is CASSPRRDEQYF. The CDR3 nucleotides are TGTGCCAGCAGCCCTCGTAGGGACGAGCAGTACTTC.

V and J are TRBV7-9 and TRBJ2-1, with 11 bases identical to TRBD2. CDR1 and CDR2 from the germline V gene are SEHNR and FQNEAQ (reference sequence). This CDR3 has 16 amino acids. V lost 3 bases, J lost 9 bases, and 10 bases stayed unmatched. DNA for the CDR3: TGTGCCAGCAGCTTCCAGACTAGCGGGGAGGGAAGTGAGCAGTTCTTC. This encodes CASSFQTSGEGSEQFF.

About this clone: Other DNA sequences in this sample translate to the same CDR3. This chain connects TRBV2 to TRBJ2-7, with 10 bases aligning to TRBD1. V shed 5 bases and J 3 bases; nucleotides not matched to a gene: 1. This CDR3 comprises 13 residues. Germline V CDR1 and CDR2: SNHLY, FYNNEI. The CDR3 region is CASSRDRGYEQYF. The CDR3 DNA reads as TGTGCCAGCAGTCGGGACAGGGGCTACGAGCAGTACTTC.

J is TRBJ2-1 and V is TRBV13, with D perhaps being TRBD1 or TRBD2 (5 bases each). Germline loops: CDR1 PRHDT, CDR2 FYEKMQ (reference sequence). Trimming removed 1 base at V and 5 bases at J, with 12 bases between. This CDR3 comprises 15 residues. The CDR3 DNA reads TGTGCCAGCAGCTTAGCCGGGACCAGTCACAATGAGCAGTTCTTC. Protein product: CASSLAGTSHNEQFF.

J is TRBJ1-1 and V is TRBV5-1; possibly TRBD1 for D (5 bases). The germline gives CDR1 SGHRS, CDR2 YFSETQ. With 4 bases removed from V and 1 base from J, the gap between germline ends came to 14 bases. The CDR3 runs to 15 residues. The CDR3 DNA reads as TGCGCCAGCAGCCCCGTTCGTCAGGGGAACACTGAAGCTTTCTTT. Translating gives CASSPVRQGNTEAFF.

CDR3 loop: CATPLYSGANVLTF. CDR3 coding DNA: TGTGCCACCCCATTGTACTCTGGGGCCAACGTCCTGACTTTC. The V and J genes are TRBV10-3 and TRBJ2-6; D uncertain. Germline V lookup: CDR1 ENHRY, CDR2 SYGVKD. CDR3 size: 14 residues. V was cut by 10 bases and J by 0 bases, with 10 bases left in between.

V and J are TRBV12-3 or TRBV12-4 and TRBJ1-2; unclear D gene. The CDR3 is 11 residues long. Trimming pared 3 bases from V and 6 bases from J, leaving 5 bases between. CDR3 loop: CASSFRNGYTF. The CDR3 DNA reads TGTGCCAGCAGTTTTAGGAATGGCTACACCTTC.

The rearrangement uses TRBV13 and TRBJ2-7; perhaps TRBD2 as D (6 bases). The CDR3 spans 13 residues. V was trimmed by 2 bases and J by 10 bases, leaving 15 bases between them. Germline V gene data show CDR1 as PRHDT and CDR2 as FYEKMQ (reference sequence). CDR3 DNA sequence: TGTGCCAGCAGCTTAAAGGCCGGCGGGAAACAGTACTTC. This sequence encodes CASSLKAGGKQYF.

The chain recombines TRBV7-8 with TRBJ2-2; 8 nucleotides align to TRBD2. CDR1 is SGHVS, CDR2 FQNEAQ, per germline. This CDR3 is built from 15 residues. V gave up 4 bases and J gave up 4 bases; unmatched junction bases: 5. The CDR3 DNA follows: TGTGCCAGCAGCTCAAGCGGGGGCGGCACCGGGGAGCTGTTTTTT. Translation gives CASSSSGGGTGELFF.

This chain links TRBV5-1 with TRBJ2-3; D ambiguous. The CDR3 consists of 13 residues. CDR1 and CDR2 (germline): SGHRS, YFSETQ. The V end was cut by 4 bases, the J end by 2 bases, with 8 bases between. The CDR3 nucleotides read TGCGCCAGCAGCGGTCAGACCACAGATACGCAGTATTTT. Amino acid sequence: CASSGQTTDTQYF. Filled out from reference TRBV5-1 and TRBJ2-3, the complete variable domain reads KAGVTQTPRYLIKTRGQQVTLSCSPISGHRSVSWYQQTPGQGLQFLFEYFSETQRNKGNFPGRFSGRQFSNSRSEMNVSTLELGDSALYLCASSGQTTDTQYFGPGTRLTVL.

The J gene is TRBJ2-1, the V gene TRBV27; 7 bases are shared with TRBD1. CDR3 length: 15 residues. Germline CDR1 and CDR2: MNHEY and SMNVEV (reference sequence). V lost 5 bases, J lost 4 bases, and 8 bases stayed unmatched. CDR3 nucleotide sequence: TGTGCCAGCAGTCCCCAGGGGACAGTATACAATGAGCAGTTCTTC. Its translation: CASSPQGTVYNEQFF.

The gene calls are TRBV19 and TRBJ1-2, with no clear D. The CDR3 runs 13 residues. Between the trimmed V and J ends, which lost 3 bases and 3 bases, there was a span of 8 bases. Germline V gives CDR1 LNHDA, CDR2 SQIVND (reference sequence). The CDR3 loop reads CASSIGDYYGYTF. DNA of the CDR3: TGTGCCAGTAGTATTGGGGATTACTATGGCTACACCTTC.

The rearrangement joins TRBV10-3 to TRBJ1-2; the D is unclear. Per the germline V gene, CDR1 is ENHRY and CDR2 is SYGVKD. Trimming left V 0 bases short and J 3 bases short, with 8 bases between. The CDR3 runs to 14 residues. CDR3 DNA: TGTGCCATCAGTGAGTCGGAAGAGTACTATGGCTACACCTTC. Its protein product is CAISESEEYYGYTF.